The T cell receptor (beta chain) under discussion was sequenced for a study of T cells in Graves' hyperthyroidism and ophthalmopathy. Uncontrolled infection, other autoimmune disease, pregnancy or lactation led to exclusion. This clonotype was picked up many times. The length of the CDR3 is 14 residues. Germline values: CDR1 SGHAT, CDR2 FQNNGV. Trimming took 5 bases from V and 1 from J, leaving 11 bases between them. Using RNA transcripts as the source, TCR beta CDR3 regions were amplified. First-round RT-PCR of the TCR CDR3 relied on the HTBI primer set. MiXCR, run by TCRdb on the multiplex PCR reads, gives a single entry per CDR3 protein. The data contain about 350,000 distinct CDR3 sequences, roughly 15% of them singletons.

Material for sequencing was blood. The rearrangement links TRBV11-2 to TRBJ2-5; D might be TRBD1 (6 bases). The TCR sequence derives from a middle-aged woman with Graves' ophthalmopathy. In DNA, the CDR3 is TGTGCCAGCAGCGACCGGGACATCCAAGAGACCCAGTACTTC. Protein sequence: CASSDRDIQETQYF.